This T cell receptor beta chain was identified in a study of CD8 T cell repertoires and HIV-1 epitope variants. Study details: Controls were a CMV, EBV and flu peptide pool, Ebola AY9 negative control, and no-peptide well.

J lost 5 bases, V lost 8 bases, and 12 bases had no gene match. CDR1 and CDR2 from the germline V gene are LNHDA and SQIVND (reference sequence). CDR3 length equals 15 residues. Comments on this clone: What it binds is unknown.

This table comes from immunoSEQ multiplex PCR, and its TCRdb copy is limited to in-frame clones, with some not included. The sample includes several thousand clones, less than 70% of them seen just once. The sequencing input was cultured CD8+ T cells derived from PBMCs. The sequence derives from a male donor with HIV. This chain uses TRBV19 with TRBJ2-7, with 10 bases that match TRBD2. CDR3 residues: CASALAGTFGHEQYF. DNA of the CDR3: TGTGCCAGTGCACTAGCGGGAACCTTTGGCCACGAGCAGTACTTC.